The rows below give T cell receptor beta chains drawn from one sample of a study of blood T cells in healthy people across ages. TCRdb analysed the 5' RACE reads with MiXCR anew, one entry per CDR3 protein. The sample consists of under 2,000,000 distinct CDR3 sequences, about 50% of them appearing once. The sample was blood. The receptor source for this set is a woman aged 35 to 49 in good health. Each CDR3 is given with its conserved first and last residue. Fields, in order: D gene, V gene, J gene, CDR3 protein. D genes are given only for firm matches.

-	TRBV29-1	TRBJ2-7	CSVEGQGPSYEQYF
-	TRBV7-2	TRBJ2-1	CASSLWTASYNEQFF
-	TRBV5-5	TRBJ2-1	CASSLDVGAEQFF
-	TRBV11-2	TRBJ2-4	CAISFHAPQYF
-	TRBV20-1	TRBJ1-1	CSATARQGRSAEAFF
-	TRBV4-3	TRBJ1-4	CASSQDTAPTPAGGLFF
-	TRBV6-2/TRBV6-3	TRBJ2-5	CASTSRGGEETQYF
-	TRBV5-1	TRBJ2-3	CASSLFSSTDTQYF
TRBD1	TRBV5-1	-	CASSVRGPTYEQYF
-	TRBV25-1	TRBJ1-4	CASNPRLGEKLFF
-	TRBV6-6	TRBJ2-3	CASSYSGVPLDTQYF
-	TRBV20-1	TRBJ2-1	CSARDNAGPYNEQFF
TRBD2	TRBV5-8	TRBJ2-1	CASSLLAALVSYNEQFF
-	TRBV2	TRBJ2-7	CASSDFRGEQYF
-	TRBV7-2	TRBJ2-1	CASSFPNNNEQFF
TRBD2	TRBV7-9	TRBJ2-1	CASSPLLAGGVNNEQFF
-	TRBV6-5	TRBJ1-6	CASSYASPGVNSPLHF
TRBD2	TRBV7-9	TRBJ2-3	CASSLGWLAGGADTQYF
-	TRBV7-2	TRBJ2-5	CASSPWGEETQYF
TRBD1	TRBV9	TRBJ2-1	CASSSSPGTGYSYEQFF
TRBD2	TRBV29-1	TRBJ2-1	CSVLNLGGGNEQFF
TRBD1	TRBV6-5	TRBJ1-2	CASSYLRQRQGTNYGYTF
TRBD2	TRBV11-1	TRBJ2-5	CASSIGLADTEETQYF
TRBD1	TRBV15	TRBJ2-3	CATSRDRGLSDTQYF
TRBD2	TRBV5-1	TRBJ2-3	CASSLRGTSGSTDTQYF
TRBD1	TRBV3-1	-	CASSQITGVGETQYF
-	TRBV5-1	TRBJ2-6	CASSLSPRGANVLTF
TRBD1	TRBV3-1	TRBJ2-7	CASSQNQGATYEQYF
-	TRBV24-1	TRBJ2-3	CATSALGGHSSTDTQYF
TRBD1	TRBV7-9	TRBJ1-2	CASSWGGQGGYGYTF
-	TRBV20-1	TRBJ1-2	CSALPYPDVLANYGYTF
-	TRBV5-3	TRBJ2-5	CARRRKGIPYEQYF
-	TRBV28	TRBJ2-3	CASSLPFNRASTDTQYF
TRBD2	TRBV4-2	TRBJ2-5	CASSQTPGLATLKTQYF
TRBD1	TRBV4-1	TRBJ2-3	CASSHVQTGLADTQYF
TRBD2	TRBV7-3	TRBJ2-7	CASSTSGGANNEQYF
TRBD1	TRBV20-1	TRBJ1-2	CSARVGQGARYGYTF
-	TRBV4-2	TRBJ2-3	CASSQTAKDRIVTQYF
-	TRBV20-1	TRBJ2-3	CSARRPPSHPYF
-	TRBV12-3/TRBV12-4	TRBJ2-1	CASSLNSAYNEQFF
-	TRBV5-6	-	CASSLEGASETQYF
TRBD2	TRBV7-2	TRBJ2-3	CASSPTSGGREGTQYF
TRBD2	TRBV9	TRBJ2-1	CASSVESGSGGWVNEQFF
-	TRBV4-3	TRBJ1-2	CASSSVSGPAPYGYTF
-	TRBV18	TRBJ2-3	CASSPPIPDTQYF
TRBD1	TRBV24-1	TRBJ2-5	CATRGTDQETQYF
-	TRBV12-3/TRBV12-4	TRBJ1-2	CASTPFNYGYTF
-	TRBV6-1	TRBJ2-1	CASRRSGGPSYNEQFF
-	TRBV4-2	TRBJ2-1	CASSRQSGNEQFF
TRBD1	TRBV7-9	TRBJ1-2	CASSLAPPGGVGYTF
-	TRBV29-1	TRBJ1-2	CSAYTINYGYTF
-	TRBV27	TRBJ1-5	CASSFRRGSYQPQHF
-	TRBV15	TRBJ1-2	CATSRRATRANYGYTF
-	TRBV3-1	TRBJ2-5	CASSQGSTVQETQYF
TRBD2	TRBV29-1	TRBJ2-3	CSVSRTSGNTDTQYF
-	TRBV5-1	TRBJ2-5	CASSLNEARGSETQYF
TRBD2	TRBV10-3	TRBJ2-3	CASGTSATDTQYF
TRBD1	TRBV20-1	TRBJ2-5	CSAGVTGTGETQYF
-	TRBV2	TRBJ1-1	CASSGTFLNTEAFF
-	TRBV7-2	TRBJ2-5	CASSSPVESQYF